These T cell receptor beta chains were read from a single sample in a study of T cells in Graves' hyperthyroidism and ophthalmopathy. TCRdb re-called the multiplex PCR reads through MiXCR, storing one row per CDR3 protein. The data show a few hundred thousand distinct CDR3 sequences, about 20% seen once. The sample consisted of blood. The receptors here all came from a man aged 25 to 45 with Graves' ophthalmopathy. The CDR3 runs from the conserved cysteine through the conserved F or W. A D gene is named only where the DNA matches it firmly. Some rows have no size entry. The others give once, few or many, or a class for an expanded clone.

D gene | J gene | clone size | V gene | CDR3 protein | CDR3 DNA
- | TRBJ2-2 | - | TRBV7-6 | CASSSMEVSTGELFF | TGTGCCAGCAGCTCTATGGAGGTCTCCACCGGGGAGCTGTTTTTT
TRBD1 | TRBJ2-5 | - | TRBV5-8 | CASSARDRQETQYF | TGTGCCAGCAGCGCCCGGGACAGGCAAGAGACCCAGTACTTC
TRBD2 | TRBJ2-5 | few | TRBV10-3 | CAISAGSSGRGETQYF | TGTGCCATCAGTGCGGGGTCTAGCGGGAGGGGTGAGACCCAGTACTTC
- | TRBJ1-5 | - | TRBV20-1 | CSVVLQGNQPQHF | TGCAGCGTTGTTCTACAGGGCAATCAGCCCCAGCATTTT
TRBD1 | TRBJ2-1 | many | TRBV7-8 | CASSWQGDEQFF | TGTGCCAGCAGCTGGCAGGGGGATGAGCAGTTCTTC
TRBD2 | TRBJ2-3 | - | TRBV11-2 | CASSFGSLAGGYTDTQYF | TGTGCCAGCAGCTTCGGAAGCCTAGCGGGAGGGTACACAGATACGCAGTATTTT
TRBD2 | TRBJ2-1 | - | TRBV27 | CASSFGAGLAGGPGSYNEQFF | TGTGCCAGCAGTTTTGGTGCTGGACTAGCGGGAGGGCCGGGCTCCTACAATGAGCAGTTCTTC
- | TRBJ2-1 | few | TRBV14 | CASSQDWLAQNNEQFF | TGTGCCAGCAGCCAAGACTGGCTAGCTCAGAACAATGAGCAGTTCTTC
TRBD1 | TRBJ2-7 | - | TRBV28 | CASRTGTGVKEQYF | TGTGCCAGCAGAACCGGGACAGGGGTTAAAGAGCAGTACTTC
- | TRBJ1-2 | many | TRBV3-1 | CASSQSARGQGGGYTF | TGTGCCAGCAGCCAATCAGCCAGGGGCCAGGGTGGGGGCTACACCTTC
- | TRBJ2-1 | - | TRBV9 | CASSVEGVSYNEQFF | TGTGCCAGCAGCGTAGAGGGAGTCTCCTACAATGAGCAGTTCTTC
TRBD1 | TRBJ2-5 | - | TRBV19 | CASSSRTGGEETQYF | TGTGCCAGTAGTAGCAGGACAGGGGGTGAAGAGACCCAGTACTTC
TRBD2 | TRBJ2-4 | few | TRBV28 | CASRTGGRGIQYF | TGTGCCAGCAGAACGGGAGGTAGGGGCATTCAGTACTTC
- | TRBJ1-2 | - | TRBV12-3/TRBV12-4 | CASSSGQPNYGYTF | TGTGCCAGCAGTTCCGGACAGCCTAACTATGGCTACACCTTC
- | TRBJ1-1 | - | TRBV25-1 | CASSELSGRSTEAFF | TGTGCCAGCAGTGAATTGTCAGGACGCAGCACTGAAGCTTTCTTT
- | TRBJ2-7 | few | TRBV14 | CASSQVGGVSDEQYF | TGTGCCAGCAGCCAAGTCGGAGGGGTATCTGACGAGCAGTACTTC
TRBD2 | TRBJ2-3 | - | TRBV15 | CATSPRWGLEADTQYF | TGTGCCACCAGCCCCAGATGGGGACTAGAGGCAGATACGCAGTATTTT
- | TRBJ1-5 | - | TRBV28 | CASSLGPRGGVGGNQPQHF | TGTGCCAGCAGTTTGGGTCCACGCGGGGGTGTGGGGGGCAATCAGCCCCAGCATTTT
- | TRBJ2-2 | many | TRBV11-2 | CASSPQREFPGELFF | TGTGCCAGCAGCCCCCAGAGGGAATTCCCCGGGGAGCTGTTTTTT
TRBD2 | TRBJ2-1 | few | TRBV14 | CASSQGLAREEFF | TGTGCCAGCAGCCAAGGACTAGCGAGAGAGGAGTTCTTC
TRBD1 | TRBJ2-7 | - | TRBV7-9 | CASSLRQGADEQYF | TGTGCCAGCAGCTTACGACAGGGGGCGGATGAGCAGTACTTC
TRBD1 | TRBJ1-1 | - | TRBV19 | CASTPQDRVNTEALF | TGTGCCAGTACCCCCCAAGACAGGGTGAACACTGAAGCCCTCTTT
- | TRBJ2-7 | - | TRBV18 | CASSPQGINYEQYF | TGTGCCAGCTCACCACAGGGAATAAACTACGAGCAGTACTTC
- | TRBJ2-1 | few | TRBV7-2 | CASSFPKPSYNEQFF | TGTGCCAGCAGCTTTCCTAAACCCTCCTACAATGAGCAGTTCTTC
- | TRBJ2-2 | few | TRBV12-3/TRBV12-4 | CASTPGGTVGELFF | TGTGCCAGCACCCCCGGCGGGACGGTCGGGGAGCTGTTTTTT
TRBD1 | TRBJ1-1 | few | TRBV27 | CASGIQGQANTEAFF | TGTGCCAGCGGAATTCAAGGACAGGCGAACACTGAAGCTTTCTTT
TRBD2 | TRBJ2-7 | many | TRBV28 | CASSQGLAFNEQYF | TGTGCCAGCAGTCAGGGACTAGCATTCAACGAGCAGTACTTC
TRBD1 | TRBJ1-2 | - | TRBV28 | CASSSPQGVLGYGYTF | TGTGCCAGCAGTTCGCCCCAGGGGGTCCTTGGCTATGGCTACACCTTC
- | TRBJ2-3 | many | TRBV2 | CASRQGADTQYF | TGTGCCAGCAGACAGGGCGCCGATACGCAGTATTTT
- | TRBJ1-4 | - | TRBV7-9 | CASSFSEGNPTNEKLFF | TGTGCCAGCAGCTTTTCCGAAGGAAATCCAACTAATGAAAAACTGTTTTTT
- | TRBJ2-7 | - | TRBV14 | CASSQWNRAYEQYF | TGTGCCAGCAGCCAATGGAACCGAGCCTACGAGCAGTACTTC
TRBD2 | TRBJ2-1 | many | TRBV5-1 | CATQGGSGNNEQFF | TGCGCCACCCAGGGAGGGAGCGGGAACAATGAGCAGTTCTTC
- | TRBJ1-2 | - | TRBV24-1 | CATSDSGSTYGYTF | TGTGCCACCAGTGACTCCGGGTCAACTTATGGCTACACCTTC
- | TRBJ1-1 | - | TRBV4-1 | CASSQDHWGLAFF | TGCGCCAGCAGCCAAGATCATTGGGGGCTAGCTTTCTTT
TRBD1 | TRBJ2-3 | many | TRBV12-3/TRBV12-4 | CASSPGQGRADTQYF | TGTGCCAGCAGCCCTGGACAGGGGAGGGCAGATACGCAGTATTTT
TRBD1 | TRBJ2-1 | many | TRBV9 | CASSPQTGPGEQFF | TGTGCCAGCAGCCCGCAGACAGGGCCCGGTGAGCAGTTCTTC
TRBD1 | TRBJ2-7 | - | TRBV7-2 | CASSLKTGSYEQYF | TGTGCCAGCAGCTTGAAGACAGGGAGCTACGAGCAGTACTTC
- | TRBJ2-3 | many | TRBV20-1 | CSARAAVPLTDTQYF | TGCAGTGCTAGAGCAGCAGTCCCTCTCACAGATACGCAGTATTTT
- | TRBJ1-2 | many | TRBV2 | CASSEGWSSDGYTF | TGTGCCAGCAGTGAAGGTTGGAGTTCGGATGGCTACACCTTC
TRBD1 | TRBJ2-3 | - | TRBV5-1 | CASSLMDRTTDTQYF | TGCGCCAGCAGCTTGATGGACAGGACCACAGATACGCAGTATTTT
- | TRBJ2-3 | - | TRBV5-4 | CASRPGIEDTQYF | TGTGCCAGCAGACCCGGTATCGAAGATACGCAGTATTTT
- | TRBJ1-2 | few | TRBV28 | CASSPQPGKLRDYGYTF | TGTGCCAGCAGTCCACAACCGGGAAAACTTAGGGACTATGGCTACACCTTC
- | TRBJ2-5 | - | TRBV4-1 | CASSLQGGGRETQYF | TGCGCCAGCAGCCTACAGGGCGGGGGTCGAGAGACCCAGTACTTC
TRBD2 | TRBJ2-1 | - | TRBV7-3 | CASSYLAGVGYNEQFF | TGTGCCAGCAGCTATCTGGCGGGAGTGGGGTACAATGAGCAGTTCTTC
- | TRBJ2-4 | - | TRBV28 | CASSLQGKLGKNIQYF | TGTGCCAGCAGTTTACAGGGGAAGTTGGGCAAAAACATTCAGTACTTC
TRBD2 | TRBJ2-1 | - | TRBV20-1 | CSADPGLAGNLKSYNEQFF | TGCAGTGCCGACCCGGGACTAGCGGGAAATCTTAAGTCCTACAATGAGCAGTTCTTC